This T cell receptor (beta chain) was profiled in a study of cytomegalovirus exposure and HLA in healthy donors. Study-level findings and limits: Per a later analysis, HLA-associated TCR beta chains showed more clonal expansion than other, equally common TCR beta chains.

Nominally healthy donors provided the samples, though records likely missed some immune exposures. The PCR had 60 Vbeta and 13 Jbeta primers. Some clones are missing from TCRdb's copy, which holds only in-frame ones; the method was immunoSEQ multiplex PCR. The sample carries some 67,000 clones, about 80% recorded once. This clone was recorded a few times. The antigen remains unidentified. Germline is not matched at one junction end, which may reflect a read error. Per the germline V gene, CDR1 is SSHAT and CDR2 is FNYEAQ (reference sequence). There are 15 residues in the CDR3. The sequence derives from a man between 60 and 75 years old in good health and CMV-seropositive. The chain has TRBV7-7 and TRBJ1-3; TRBD1 aligns across 8 bases. Input material: PBMCs. The CDR3 nucleotides read TGTGCTAGCAGCTTATCCGGGACAGGATTTTTCGCCGTTTATTTT. Its protein product is CASSLSGTGFFAVYF. Filled out from reference TRBV7-7 and TRBJ1-3, the complete variable domain reads GAGVSQSPRYKVTKRGQDVTLRCDPISSHATLYWYQQALGQGPEFLTYFNYEAQPDKSGLPSDRFSAERPEGSISTLTIQRTEQRDSAMYRCASSLSGTGFFAVYFGEGSWLTVV.